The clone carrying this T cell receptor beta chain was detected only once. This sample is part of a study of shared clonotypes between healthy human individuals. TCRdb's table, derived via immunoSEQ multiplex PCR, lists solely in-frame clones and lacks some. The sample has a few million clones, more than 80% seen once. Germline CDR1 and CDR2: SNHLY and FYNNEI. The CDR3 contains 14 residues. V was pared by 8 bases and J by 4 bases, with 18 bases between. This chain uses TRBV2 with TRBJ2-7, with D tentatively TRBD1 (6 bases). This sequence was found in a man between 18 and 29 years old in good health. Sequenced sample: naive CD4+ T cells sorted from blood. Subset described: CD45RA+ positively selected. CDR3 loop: CASHAELGAYEQYF. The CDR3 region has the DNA TGTGCCAGCCATGCAGAGTTGGGGGCTTACGAGCAGTACTTC.